The subject of this entry is one TCR beta chain. This clone was observed once. Its antigen is still unknown. No much larger clonotype is one base removed from it; base qualities were not supplied. CDR1 is given as LNHDA and CDR2 as SQIVND, both from the germline V gene (reference sequence). Inclusive of the bounding cysteine and phenylalanine, the CDR3 is 15 residues long. CDR3 DNA only is kept here, 45 bases in frame from base 1. At the junction V is shortened by 3 bases and J by 2 bases, with 10 bases in between. This entry comes from a study of PD-1 blockade in classical Hodgkin lymphoma (dated by TCRdb to the early 2020s). Background on the whole study: Nivolumab dosing was 3 mg/kg intravenously every 2 weeks, continuing until either disease progression or unacceptable toxicity. A peripheral blood immune signature of response to PD-1 blockade in classical Hodgkin lymphoma was defined using TCR beta sequencing and CyTOF.

The time point label corresponds to: cycle 1 day 1 (C1D1), immediately before nivolumab initiation. Relapse after autologous stem cell transplantation had occurred in all trial patients, and cohorts A, B and C were distinguished by prior brentuximab vedotin exposure. The trial cohort was composed of 55 to 65 patients with relapsed/refractory classical Hodgkin lymphoma, for whom complete response, partial response or progressive disease was recorded as best overall response. In the multi-cohort phase II CheckMate 205 trial, trial patients received single-agent nivolumab. An independent review committee assessed best overall response using the 2007 International Working Group response criteria. Trial PBMCs were obtained immediately prior to nivolumab initiation (C1D1) and on therapy at cycle 2 day 1 and cycle 4 day 1. Peripheral blood was collected in 8 mL Vacutainer Cell Preparation Tubes, from which PBMCs were isolated by centrifugation and then cryopreserved.

Genomic DNA was extracted with the Qiagen DNeasy kit from unsorted PBMCs and from negatively selected CD4+ and CD8+ fractions. Using primers that anneal to V and J segments, immunoSEQ multiplex PCR amplified the TCR beta CDR3 regions. A synthetic immune receptor repertoire was used to minimize amplification bias, and any remaining bias was removed computationally after sequencing. The paper's processing steps were these. Custom Python scripts were used to quantify repertoire diversity as the Shannon entropy index. Unsorted, CD4+ and CD8+ repertoires were analyzed separately, except for combined analyses in which CD4+ and CD8+ sequences were merged in silico. A clone was considered expanded if an increase in frequency of at least 2-fold after treatment relative to C1D1 was found, and a pseudocount of 0.5 was applied to clones undetected at baseline. Clones with 0 or 1 copy at C1D1 were classified as singleton clones, and clones with 2 or more copies were classified as non-singleton clones. Clones expanded in unsorted samples were labelled as CD4+, CD8+ or unknown by matching protein sequences in sorted samples from the same patient. Wilcoxon tests on paired samples were used to test diversity changes from C1D1 to C4D1. TCRdb carries this immuneACCESS record with in-frame sequences only. Its versions omit some clonotypes, under half of them owing to an unresolved V gene in the studies checked, with the rest unexplained. Clonal size and the V and J genes are those of that table, whereas D and trimming came from the DNA. Recorded for this sample are more than 10,000 clones; about 70% of them occurred a single time. Jointly, the top ten make up 25% of the sample.

Points the paper makes about the study in general: Trial patients achieving complete response had baseline diversity similar to newly diagnosed patients, whereas partial responders and progressors had significantly lower diversity. By C4D1, a significant rise was seen in CD4+ TCR diversity but not in CD8+ TCR diversity (p=0.0027 vs p=0.16), and the rise was most apparent among complete responders (p=0.02). Diversity was lower in patients who began nivolumab less than 1 year after ASCT, so these patients were left out of later analyses to avoid confounding by immune reconstitution. The study was limited to a single clinical trial cohort, and causes of repertoire differences, possibly disease activity or prior therapy, remained undefined. Newly diagnosed patients were reported to have lower baseline TCR diversity than healthy donors, and relapsed/refractory patients were reported to have lower baseline TCR diversity still.

This clonotype was obtained from a human donor with classical Hodgkin lymphoma. The chain is encoded by TRBV19 joined to TRBJ1-4, with the D segment identity uncertain. Sequencing used peripheral blood mononuclear cells (PBMCs), obtained at baseline. CDR3 reads: CASSISETTNEKLFF. The sequenced DNA is TGTGCCAGTAGTATTTCGGAAACGACTAATGAAAAACTGTTTTTT.